This paragraph covers one T cell receptor (beta chain) sequence. The sample comes from a study of blood T cell repertoires in COVID-19. For the study at large: The samples span acute and convalescent COVID-19 from the United States, Italy and Spain. PBMCs, B-cell-depleted T cells, or T cells provided the cDNA or gDNA that made up the material.

Germline V gives CDR1 SGHRS, CDR2 YFSETQ. The CDR3 is made up of 13 amino acids. The V gene lost 4 bases and the J gene lost 4 bases, with 11 bases spanning the gap. Authors' data handling: Reference gene primer amplification gave estimated nucleated cell counts. Sequencing was performed with immunoSEQ multiplex PCR; in TCRdb, only in-frame clones are kept and a portion is missing. V and J calls and clone size are given by that table; D and trimming were obtained from the DNA. Counted here are approximately 54,000 clones, roughly 76% occurring once; the ten biggest clones make up over 4.5%. The V and J genes are TRBV5-1 and TRBJ1-1, with D perhaps matching TRBD1 (5 bases). The receptor's source is a woman aged 60-75 years with acute or convalescent COVID-19. The sample was peripheral blood. The CDR3 DNA reads as TGCGCCAGCAGCGTTTCAGGGTCCACTGAAGCTTTCTTT. Encoded protein: CASSVSGSTEAFF.